This T cell receptor (beta chain) derives from a study of shared clonotypes between healthy human individuals. Study context: Researchers drew samples from two women and a few men aged 18 to 49. CD4 naive and CD4 memory each took three plates per donor, while CD8 naive took two and CD8 memory one.

Germline V lookup: CDR1 SGHRS, CDR2 YFSETQ. V was shortened by 4 bases and J by 4 bases, with 11 bases between the two germline ends. The CDR3 length is 13 residues. The study drew its donors from healthy HIV-negative adults without recent acute infections or vaccinations. General observations from the study: Memory subsets generally showed smaller estimated richness than naive subsets did.

Concerning this clone: Its antigen is unknown.

Profiling relied on immunoSEQ multiplex PCR, and the TCRdb table lists in-frame clones only, not all of them. Of approximately 2.4 million clones in the sample, approximately 94% were seen once. This sequence joins TRBV5-1 and TRBJ1-1; possible D gene TRBD1, 6 bases. What was sequenced was naive CD4+ T cells sorted from blood. This sample's subset: CD45RA+ positively selected. This sequence was found in a man aged 18 to 29 in good health. The chain's CDR3 is CASSLTGITEAFF. The CDR3 DNA sequence: TGCGCCAGCAGCCTTACAGGGATCACTGAAGCTTTCTTT.